This T cell receptor beta chain was obtained from a study of T cell repertoires in cytomegalovirus infection. Whole-study context: Newly reported HLA-C-restricted and thoroughly characterized HLA-B-restricted CMV epitopes were employed. Evidence of both CMV infection and a matching HLA type came from public TCR beta signatures.

Broader study findings: The ex vivo response showed dominance by HLA-C-restricted CMV-specific TCR beta clonotypes. Based on cumulative public TCR beta family frequency, carriers of CMV plus the relevant HLA were identified.

This CDR3 is built from 13 residues. Trimming removed 1 base from V and 5 bases from J; junction bases left unmatched: 1. Germline V gene lookup returns CDR1 SEHNR and CDR2 FQNEAQ (reference sequence). This clonotype appeared many times. The antigen is unknown. One entry per CDR3 protein results from TCRdb running MiXCR on the reads. Of about 60,000 distinct CDR3 sequences listed, about 18% are singletons. The clonotype comes from a human donor in good health (CMV status not recorded). Some clones in this sample may be carry-over from other donors' samples. The genes are TRBV7-9 and TRBJ1-1; 7 bases line up with TRBD1. Here the sequenced sample was CD8+ T cells from cultured PBMCs, taken from culture after CMV antigen stimulation. CDR3 DNA sequence: TGTGCCAGCAGCTTAGGACAGGGTACTGAAGCTTTCTTT. Translated: CASSLGQGTEAFF.